The rows below give T cell receptor beta chains drawn from one sample of a study of CXCR3-negative and CXCR3-positive naive CD8 T cells. TCRdb re-called the 5' RACE reads, yielding one record per CDR3 amino acid sequence without DNA. The sample data list approximately 74,000 distinct CDR3 sequences. The sequencing input was naive CXCR3- CD8+ T cells from blood. The receptors derive from a human donor in good health. Some clones in this sample may be carry-over from other donors' samples. The CDR3 runs from the conserved cysteine through the conserved F or W.

TRBJ2-2,TRBV15,CATSTTQLTSGTNTGELFF
TRBJ2-1,TRBV27,CASSFGGEFNEQFF
TRBJ2-2,TRBV29-1,CSDPWGRGTGELFF
TRBJ2-7,TRBV28,CASSLGDRGLSEQYF
TRBJ2-5,TRBV7-2,CASSLLPAGGHQETQYF
TRBJ2-7,TRBV14,CASSHIRQGNYEQYF
TRBJ1-1,TRBV7-9,CASSTTGNTEAFF
TRBJ2-7,TRBV20-1,CSAEGLGLAEPYEQYF
TRBJ2-7,TRBV19,CASSIGGRSHYEQYF
TRBJ1-2,TRBV29-1,CSVETFPETGEDYGYTF
TRBJ2-7,TRBV7-9,CASSPLQAYEQYF
TRBJ1-2,TRBV7-6,CASSSNYSPGGYTF
TRBJ2-2,TRBV12-3/TRBV12-4,CASSLGVVELFF
TRBJ1-2,TRBV29-1,CSVLVGDAENGYTF
TRBJ1-2,TRBV4-1,CASSQEEQGIYGYTF
TRBJ1-5,TRBV29-1,CRWAPYRDRPSNQPQHF
TRBJ2-3,TRBV12-3/TRBV12-4,CASSSRVGGPSTDTQYF
TRBJ2-1,TRBV19,CASTRTEGNEQFF
TRBJ1-3,TRBV7-6,CASSFLVRGRGNTIYF
TRBJ1-5,TRBV27,CASSRRGAGQPQHF
TRBJ2-2,TRBV6-1,CASSVRFGELFF
TRBJ2-5,TRBV28,CASSLFGLVQETQYF
TRBJ2-2,TRBV28,CASSPRPYGGGELFF
TRBJ2-2,TRBV28,CASRESLAGIRELFF
TRBJ1-2,TRBV7-9,CASSQTNYATDSTINYGYTF
TRBJ2-7,TRBV9,CASSTSGVSYEQYF
TRBJ2-5,TRBV6-6,CASSYPSKGEETQYF
TRBJ1-1,TRBV29-1,CSLFTGDGEAFF
TRBJ2-1,TRBV29-1,CSVEVGTVSYNEQFF
TRBJ2-7,TRBV19,CASSNPPLAGGLSYEQYF
TRBJ2-1,TRBV7-6,CASSLAPLIAGSSYNEQFF
TRBJ2-3,TRBV29-1,CGSGTQNWDTQYF
TRBJ2-3,TRBV29-1,CSVHDPGPTDTQYF
TRBJ2-7,TRBV12-3/TRBV12-4,CASSIGLNYEQYF
TRBJ2-1,TRBV7-3,CASSSLKNYNEQFF
TRBJ1-1,TRBV29-1,CSVEIYTEAFF
TRBJ2-1,TRBV9,CASSVSDRGPTYNEQFF